This T cell receptor beta chain was identified during a study of T cells after yellow fever vaccination. The V gene's germline CDR1 is MNHEY and CDR2 SVGAGI. V was shortened by 0 bases and J by 8 bases, with 8 bases between the two germline ends. The CDR3 has 14 amino acids. Using its own MiXCR run on the 5' RACE reads, TCRdb lists one record per CDR3 protein. Of some 340,000 distinct CDR3 sequences listed, roughly 10% are singletons. The origin of this receptor is a man younger than 35 who received the YFV17D yellow fever vaccine. The V and J genes are TRBV6-5 and TRBJ1-6; unclear D gene. The source material was CD4+ T cells sorted from PBMCs, sampled 45 days after the yellow fever booster vaccination. CDR3 DNA: TGTGCCAGCAGTTACTCGAGATGGGATTCACCCCTCCACTTT. This sequence encodes CASSYSRWDSPLHF.